A selection of T cell receptor beta chains follows, all from one sample in a study of blood T cells in healthy people across ages. TCRdb recomputed calls from the 5' RACE reads with MiXCR, one row per CDR3 protein. The sample has 250,000 to 300,000 distinct CDR3 sequences, 25% to 30% seen once. The sequenced material came from blood. The receptors shown here come from a woman aged 70 to 79 in good health. The CDR3 runs from the conserved cysteine through the conserved F or W. The order of the fields is CDR3 DNA, CDR3 protein, clone size, D gene, V gene, J gene. A D gene is named only where the DNA matches it firmly. Part of the rows lack a size; the others show once, few, many or a class for expanded clones.

cdr3_nt: TGTGCCAGCAGTCCAAACAGGGAGTCTGAAGCTTTCTTT
cdr3_aa: CASSPNRESEAFF
clone_size: NA
d_call: NA
v_call: TRBV12-3/TRBV12-4
j_call: TRBJ1-1

cdr3_nt: TGTGCCAGCAGCTTAGCGCATAGCACAGATACGCAGTATTTT
cdr3_aa: CASSLAHSTDTQYF
clone_size: NA
d_call: NA
v_call: TRBV7-2
j_call: TRBJ2-3

cdr3_nt: TGCGCCAGCAGCCAAGATCGGCCTACACAGGGGCCCCAAGAGACCCAGTACTTC
cdr3_aa: CASSQDRPTQGPQETQYF
clone_size: NA
d_call: TRBD1
v_call: TRBV4-3
j_call: TRBJ2-5

cdr3_nt: TGTGCCAGTAGTAATAGCGGAGGAGGAGGTTTGGTAACAGCGGGGGAGCTGTTTTTT
cdr3_aa: CASSNSGGGGLVTAGELFF
clone_size: NA
d_call: NA
v_call: TRBV19
j_call: TRBJ2-2

cdr3_nt: TGTGCCAGCATCCCCAACGGAGAGTTTGGTGAGCAGTTCTTC
cdr3_aa: CASIPNGEFGEQFF
clone_size: few
d_call: NA
v_call: TRBV2
j_call: TRBJ2-1

cdr3_nt: TGTGCCAGCAGCTTAATGGGACTAGCGGGAGATGAGCAGTTCTTC
cdr3_aa: CASSLMGLAGDEQFF
clone_size: many
d_call: TRBD2
v_call: TRBV7-8
j_call: TRBJ2-1

cdr3_nt: TGTGCCACCCTTGAGACTAGCGGAGCCTACGAGCAGTACTTC
cdr3_aa: CATLETSGAYEQYF
clone_size: many
d_call: TRBD2
v_call: TRBV6-5
j_call: TRBJ2-7

cdr3_nt: TGTGCCACCAGCAGAAAAGCGGGAGGGCAAGAGACCCAGTACTTC
cdr3_aa: CATSRKAGGQETQYF
clone_size: few
d_call: TRBD2
v_call: TRBV15
j_call: TRBJ2-5

cdr3_nt: TGTGCCAGCAGCTTAGAAACTTTACCGTCGAGGAATAAGCAGTTCTTC
cdr3_aa: CASSLETLPSRNKQFF
clone_size: NA
d_call: NA
v_call: TRBV11-2
j_call: TRBJ2-1

cdr3_nt: TGTGCCAGCAGCTTAATCACTAGCGGGAGGAAGTCCTACGAGCAGTACTTC
cdr3_aa: CASSLITSGRKSYEQYF
clone_size: few
d_call: TRBD2
v_call: TRBV7-2
j_call: TRBJ2-7

cdr3_nt: TGCGCCAGCAGCTGGACAGGGGATAGCGAGCAGTACTTC
cdr3_aa: CASSWTGDSEQYF
clone_size: many
d_call: TRBD1
v_call: TRBV5-1
j_call: TRBJ2-7

cdr3_nt: TGTGCCAGCAGCCCCGGACAGGGGATCTCCTACGAGCAGTACTTC
cdr3_aa: CASSPGQGISYEQYF
clone_size: few
d_call: TRBD1
v_call: TRBV7-3
j_call: TRBJ2-7

cdr3_nt: TGTGCCACCAGGGGGACTAGCGGAACCTCCTACAATGAGCAGTTCTTC
cdr3_aa: CATRGTSGTSYNEQFF
clone_size: NA
d_call: TRBD2
v_call: TRBV24-1
j_call: TRBJ2-1

cdr3_nt: TGTGCCAGCAGGACAGGTGACTATGGCTACACCTTC
cdr3_aa: CASRTGDYGYTF
clone_size: few
d_call: NA
v_call: TRBV3-1
j_call: TRBJ1-2

cdr3_nt: TGCGCCAGCAGCGACTTACAGGGAAGCACAGATACGCAGTATTTT
cdr3_aa: CASSDLQGSTDTQYF
clone_size: NA
d_call: NA
v_call: TRBV5-1
j_call: TRBJ2-3

cdr3_nt: TGCAGTGCTACGGGGGACAAAAGCTCCTACAATGAGCAGTTCTTC
cdr3_aa: CSATGDKSSYNEQFF
clone_size: NA
d_call: NA
v_call: TRBV20-1
j_call: TRBJ2-1

cdr3_nt: TGTGCCACCAGCAGTCGGACAGGGGAACAAGAGACCCAGTACTTC
cdr3_aa: CATSSRTGEQETQYF
clone_size: few
d_call: TRBD1
v_call: TRBV15
j_call: TRBJ2-5

cdr3_nt: TGTGCCAGCACCGACGGGACTTTCAATCAGCCCCAGCATTTT
cdr3_aa: CASTDGTFNQPQHF
clone_size: few
d_call: NA
v_call: TRBV6-2/TRBV6-3
j_call: TRBJ1-5

cdr3_nt: TGTGCCAGCAGAACGACACAGCCCCGGCAGTACTTC
cdr3_aa: CASRTTQPRQYF
clone_size: NA
d_call: NA
v_call: TRBV28
j_call: TRBJ2-7

cdr3_nt: TGTGCCAGCAGTGGGGATAGAAAACTGTTTTTT
cdr3_aa: CASSGDRKLFF
clone_size: NA
d_call: NA
v_call: TRBV28
j_call: TRBJ1-4

cdr3_nt: TGCGCCAGCAGACCCGGAGGACTAGGAGGCAATCAGCCCCAGCATTTT
cdr3_aa: CASRPGGLGGNQPQHF
clone_size: NA
d_call: NA
v_call: TRBV5-1
j_call: TRBJ1-5

cdr3_nt: TGTGCCAGTAGGGGGTGGGATGAGCAGTTCTTC
cdr3_aa: CASRGWDEQFF
clone_size: few
d_call: NA
v_call: TRBV19
j_call: TRBJ2-1

cdr3_nt: TGTGCCAGCAGCTTAACCCGCTCTAGGGCTCACGAGCAGTACTTC
cdr3_aa: CASSLTRSRAHEQYF
clone_size: NA
d_call: NA
v_call: TRBV7-3
j_call: TRBJ2-7

cdr3_nt: TGTGCCAGCAGCCAAGATGCGCGGGAGGGGACCGGGGAGCTGTTTTTT
cdr3_aa: CASSQDAREGTGELFF
clone_size: NA
d_call: TRBD2
v_call: TRBV4-2
j_call: TRBJ2-2

cdr3_nt: TGTGCCAGCAGCTTGATGGGGTGGGCGGGTAACAAAAACATTCAGTACTTC
cdr3_aa: CASSLMGWAGNKNIQYF
clone_size: NA
d_call: NA
v_call: TRBV5-6
j_call: TRBJ2-4